The next 32 T cell receptor beta chains were all read from a single sample in a study of blood T cell repertoires in COVID-19. Method: immunoSEQ multiplex PCR; TCRdb's copy keeps in-frame clones and lacks some. The sample shows fewer than 250,000 clones, around 83% of them seen only once. The material sequenced was PBMCs or T cells enriched from blood (not recorded which). All receptors derive from a woman aged 40 to 49 who had recovered from COVID-19.

The chain combines TRBV28 with TRBJ1-4; D not resolved. The germline V and J ends were trimmed by 6 bases and 0 bases, with 11 bases remaining between them. The CDR3 consists of 15 residues. From germline, CDR1 is MDHEN and CDR2 SYDVKM. The CDR3 region is CASSPPGATNEKLFF. Here the CDR3 DNA reads TGTGCCAGCAGCCCCCCGGGTGCAACTAATGAAAAACTGTTTTTT.

DNA of the CDR3: TGCAGTGCTAGTAGCGGGAGGGCCGCTGAGCAGTTCTTC. It yields the protein CSASSGRAAEQFF. V and J are TRBV20-1 and TRBJ2-1, with TRBD2 matching over 11 bases. V was pared by 3 bases and J by 9 bases, with 4 bases of the junction left unmatched. Germline V gene data show CDR1 as DFQATT and CDR2 as SNEGSKA (reference sequence). The CDR3 is 13 amino acids.

The chain employs TRBV19 and TRBJ1-2; TRBD1 is a possible D gene (6 bases). Trimming stripped 7 bases from V and 8 bases from J, with 17 bases between. CDR3 length equals 13 residues. The V gene's germline CDR1 is LNHDA and CDR2 SQIVND (reference sequence). The CDR3 reads CASIPAGANGYTF. The DNA for the CDR3 is TGTGCCAGTATTCCGGCGGGGGCTAACGGCTACACCTTC.

The J gene is TRBJ2-7, the V gene TRBV11-2; 15 bases are a match to TRBD2. CDR3 size: 18 residues. In germline, CDR1 is SGHAT, CDR2 FQNNGV. The junction had 9 bases not matched to a gene; V was cut back by 3 bases and J by 3 bases. In DNA form, the CDR3 reads TGTGCCAGCAGCTTCCCCGGGGGACTAGCGGGAGGTAACTACGAGCAGTACTTC. Residues: CASSFPGGLAGGNYEQYF.

The chain has TRBV9 and TRBJ2-1, with 7 bases that match TRBD2. The CDR3 runs 15 residues. Trimming cost V 4 bases and J 9 bases; bases outside gene matches: 13. Germline loops: CDR1 SGDLS, CDR2 YYNGEE. This chain's CDR3 is CASSPASGIAGEQFF. The CDR3 nucleotides read TGTGCCAGCAGCCCCGCCAGCGGGATTGCGGGTGAGCAGTTCTTC.

This sequence joins TRBV2 and TRBJ2-1; D is possibly TRBD1 (6 bases). Between the trimmed V and J ends, which lost 10 bases and 11 bases, there was a span of 18 bases. Germline CDR1 and CDR2: SNHLY and FYNNEI. This CDR3 is built from 12 residues. The CDR3 protein is CANSIGGIQQFF. The CDR3 nucleotides read TGTGCCAATAGTATAGGGGGAATCCAGCAGTTCTTC.

V and J are TRBV12-3 or TRBV12-4 and TRBJ1-2, with D uncertain. This CDR3 spans 11 amino acids. V lost 3 bases, J lost 8 bases, and 7 bases lay in between. CDR3 nucleotides: TGTGCCAGCAGTTTGAGGTGGGGCTACACCTTC. Protein sequence: CASSLRWGYTF.

The chain couples TRBV10-3 to TRBJ1-5; D is uncertain. Trimming shortened V by 3 bases and J by 6 bases, and 9 bases separated the two germline ends. Germline V lookup: CDR1 ENHRY, CDR2 SYGVKD. The CDR3 is 13 residues long. The CDR3 bases are TGTGCCATCAGTGAAAGGCTAGTTCAGCCCCAGCATTTT. Amino acids: CAISERLVQPQHF.

This clone has just a few counts. The chain is built from TRBV7-6 and TRBJ2-6; 7 nucleotides match TRBD2. The germline V gene has CDR1 SGHVS and CDR2 FNYEAQ. This CDR3 comprises 19 residues. Losses at the gene ends were 4 bases for V and 2 bases for J; bases not matched to a gene: 14. For the CDR3, the DNA is TGTGCCAGCAGCTCCCTGTGGGGAGGGTCGGAACCTGGGGCCAACGTCCTGACTTTC. As protein: CASSSLWGGSEPGANVLTF.

This CDR3 reads CASSLQTGGEQYV. In DNA, the CDR3 is TGTGCCAGCAGTTTACAGACAGGGGGCGAGCAGTACGTC. The rearrangement uses TRBV6-5 and TRBJ2-7; 9 bases are shared with TRBD1. With 4 bases clipped from V and 6 bases from J, the junction kept 4 bases outside the gene matches. CDR3 size: 13 residues. Germline loops: CDR1 MNHEY, CDR2 SVGAGI.

The table lists this clone with a count of one. The V and J genes are TRBV7-5 and TRBJ2-2; the tabulated D call, TRBD1, remains unverified against the DNA. TRBV7-5 constitutes a pseudogene. CDR3 length: 15 amino acids. The CDR3 region is CARSFSDRYTGELFF. The DNA for the CDR3 is TGTGCCAGAAGCTTCTCAGACAGATACACCGGGGAGCTGTTTTTT.

This chain uses TRBV30 with TRBJ1-1; 7 nucleotides line up with TRBD1. The CDR3 length is 15 residues. CDR1 and CDR2 from the germline V gene are GTSNPN and SVGIG (reference sequence). Trimming took 2 bases from V and 2 from J; bases not matched to a gene: 8. The chain's CDR3 is CAWSRPGGLNTEAFF. The CDR3 nucleotides read TGTGCCTGGAGTCGGCCAGGGGGGCTAAACACTGAAGCTTTCTTT.

The chain couples TRBV3-1 (or the pseudogene TRBV3-2) to TRBJ1-4; the D gene is possibly TRBD1 (6 bases). The CDR3 is made up of 12 amino acids. Trimming removed 0 bases from V and 14 bases from J, with 10 bases in between. Germline CDR1 and CDR2: LGHDT and YNNKEL (reference sequence). CDR3 DNA sequence: TGTGCCAGCAGCCAAGATAGTCAGGGGCTGTTTTTT. It is translated as CASSQDSQGLFF.

CDR3 DNA sequence: TGTGCCAGCAGTTCAGCGGGGGGGTCCTACAATGAGCAGTTCTTC. As protein: CASSSAGGSYNEQFF. The genes are TRBV6-2 or TRBV6-3 and TRBJ2-1, with TRBD2 identical over 10 bases. The germline gives CDR1 MNHEY, CDR2 SVGEGT. V dropped 4 bases and J dropped 1; count of bases not matched to a gene: 1. The CDR3 totals 15 residues.

This sequence joins TRBV2 and TRBJ2-4; a weak D match, TRBD1 (5 bases). The ends were cut back, 0 bases at V and 7 bases at J, with 7 bases in the middle. The CDR3 consists of 13 residues. Germline V lookup: CDR1 SNHLY, CDR2 FYNNEI. The CDR3 sequence: CASSEAAGNIQYF. In DNA form, the CDR3 reads TGTGCCAGCAGTGAAGCTGCAGGGAACATTCAGTACTTC.

The chain combines TRBV9 with TRBJ1-5, with TRBD1 matching 7 bases. CDR1 is SGDLS and CDR2 is YYNGEE in the germline V gene. With V trimmed by 4 bases and J by 2 bases, 3 bases remained unmatched. This CDR3 contains 14 residues. The CDR3 sequence is CASSYGQGNQPQHF. In nucleotides, the CDR3 is TGTGCCAGCAGCTATGGACAGGGCAATCAGCCCCAGCATTTT.

The rearrangement links TRBV15 to TRBJ2-4, with TRBD2 as a possible D gene (5 bases). The CDR3 loop spans 17 amino acids. Per germline, CDR1 LNHNV and CDR2 YYDKDF (reference sequence). The ends were cut back, 0 bases at V and 1 base at J, with 13 bases in the middle. CDR3: CATSRDSEAAAKNIQYF. Written as DNA, the CDR3 is TGTGCCACCAGCAGAGATTCGGAAGCGGCGGCCAAAAACATTCAGTACTTC.

The chain uses TRBV29-1 and TRBJ2-7, with D possibly TRBD1 on 6 matching bases. Germline CDR1 SQVTM, CDR2 ANQGSEA. V dropped 6 bases and J dropped 0 bases, with 9 bases sitting between them. The CDR3 sequence is 12 residues long. CDR3: CSVQGTSYEQYF. CDR3 nucleotides: TGCAGCGTCCAGGGGACCTCCTACGAGCAGTACTTC.

The chain combines TRBV2 with TRBJ2-5; 11 positions match TRBD2. The trim removed 4 bases at V and 3 bases at J, leaving 1 base unmatched. The V gene's germline CDR1 is SNHLY and CDR2 FYNNEI. This CDR3 has 14 amino acids. The CDR3 is CASSATSGKETQYF. CDR3 sequence (DNA): TGTGCCAGCAGTGCGACTAGCGGGAAAGAGACCCAGTACTTC.

The chain uses TRBV5-6 and TRBJ2-7, with D maybe TRBD1 (5 bases). Germline V gene data show CDR1 as SGHDT and CDR2 as YYEEEE. The CDR3 extends over 14 amino acids. The V gene lost 4 bases and the J gene lost 6 bases, with 17 bases spanning the gap. The CDR3 nucleotides read TGTGCCAGCAGCGCCGACGCAGACAGCGCCGAGCAGTACGTC. Protein: CASSADADSAEQYV.

The genes are TRBV7-2 and TRBJ2-2, with a tentative D call TRBD1 (6 bases). In germline, CDR1 is SGHTA, CDR2 FQGNSA. V dropped 1 base and J dropped 6 bases, with 6 bases sitting between them. The CDR3 has 13 amino acids. In nucleotides, the CDR3 is TGTGCCAGCAGCTTAGACAGGGCCGGGGAGCTGTTTTTT. It translates to CASSLDRAGELFF. The variable domain in full, with the rest retrieved from reference TRBV7-2 and TRBJ2-2, is GAGVSQSPSNKVTEKGKDVELRCDPISGHTALYWYRQSLGQGLEFLIYFQGNSAPDKSGLPSDRFSAERTGGSVSTLTIQRTQQEDSAVYLCASSLDRAGELFFGEGSRLTVL.

This clone was recorded only once. V is TRBV2 and J is TRBJ1-1; D ambiguous. V was shortened by 10 bases and J by 1 base, with 13 bases between the two germline ends. CDR1 is SNHLY and CDR2 is FYNNEI in the germline V gene. The CDR3 runs to 13 residues. CDR3 in amino acids: CATAADQNTEAFF. CDR3 bases: TGTGCCACCGCGGCAGATCAGAACACTGAAGCTTTCTTT.

A few counts support this clone. The rearrangement links TRBV28 to TRBJ1-1, with 8 bases matching TRBD1. Per the germline V gene, CDR1 is MDHEN and CDR2 is SYDVKM. The CDR3 is 15 residues long. V shed 3 bases, J shed 6 bases, and the junction held 9 bases outside the gene matches. The CDR3 sequence: CASSFLGQGGPEAFF. DNA of the CDR3: TGTGCCAGCAGTTTTCTTGGACAGGGAGGCCCTGAAGCTTTCTTT. The full variable domain, its missing parts supplied by reference TRBV28 and TRBJ1-1, is DVKVTQSSRYLVKRTGEKVFLECVQDMDHENMFWYRQDPGLGLRLIYFSYDVKMKEKGDIPEGYSVSREKKERFSLILESASTNQTSMYLCASSFLGQGGPEAFFGQGTRLTVV.

This clone came up once. This chain joins TRBV15 and TRBJ1-1; 9 positions agree with TRBD1. The CDR3 sequence is 13 residues long. Germline V gives CDR1 LNHNV, CDR2 YYDKDF (reference sequence). The V and J ends lost 5 bases and 5 bases, in that order; junction bases with no gene match: 3. This CDR3 reads CATSVTGGTEAFF. CDR3 nucleotides: TGTGCCACCAGCGTGACAGGGGGGACTGAAGCTTTCTTT.

V and J are TRBV30 and TRBJ2-1; 13 nucleotides line up with TRBD2. V shed 2 bases, J shed 7 bases, and the junction held 8 bases outside the gene matches. The CDR3 is made up of 16 amino acids. From germline, CDR1 is GTSNPN and CDR2 SVGIG (reference sequence). The chain's CDR3 is CAWSSLLAGGPNEQFF. For the CDR3, the DNA is TGTGCCTGGAGTAGTCTACTAGCGGGAGGGCCGAATGAGCAGTTCTTC.

The V and J genes are TRBV11-3 and TRBJ1-1; a weak D match, TRBD1 (5 bases). Germline V gene lookup returns CDR1 SGHNT and CDR2 YENEEA. This CDR3 is built from 15 residues. Trimming took off 5 bases at V and 0 bases at J, with 13 bases between the two ends. Written as DNA, the CDR3 is TGTGCCAGCAGCCTCGACAGTCCCATGAACACTGAAGCTTTCTTT. Its protein is CASSLDSPMNTEAFF.

The chain couples TRBV19 to TRBJ1-2; D is possibly TRBD1 (6 bases). The CDR3 extends over 15 amino acids. Trimming cost V 7 bases and J 8 bases, with 23 bases left between them. Germline CDR1 is LNHDA and CDR2 is SQIVND (reference sequence). CDR3 sequence: CASNTPNRVPGGYTF. Written as DNA, the CDR3 is TGTGCCAGTAACACCCCAAACAGGGTTCCAGGCGGCTACACCTTC.

The chain has TRBV9 and TRBJ2-7; 12 bases fit TRBD2. The CDR3 contains 17 residues. The germline V gene has CDR1 SGDLS and CDR2 YYNGEE. V was clipped by 4 bases and J by 3 bases; unmatched bases: 11. The CDR3: CASSTSGTSGPYYEQYF. The DNA for the CDR3 is TGTGCCAGCAGCACCTCCGGGACTAGCGGGCCCTACTACGAGCAGTACTTC.

This sequence joins TRBV10-3 and TRBJ1-2, with D unclear. The CDR3 consists of 14 residues. The germline V and J ends were trimmed by 2 bases and 0 bases, with 7 bases remaining between them. Germline CDR1 is ENHRY and CDR2 is SYGVKD. CDR3 in DNA: TGTGCCATCAGTGAGATCAGATCTAACTATGGCTACACCTTC. This sequence encodes CAISEIRSNYGYTF.

The V and J genes are TRBV11-3 and TRBJ2-5, with a possible D match to TRBD1 (6 bases). CDR1 SGHNT and CDR2 YENEEA come from the germline V gene. The ends were cut back, 5 bases at V and 0 bases at J, with 16 bases in the middle. The CDR3 has 16 residues. The CDR3 region is CASSGWGTKNQETQYF. The DNA of the CDR3 is TGTGCCAGCAGCGGGTGGGGGACAAAAAACCAAGAGACCCAGTACTTC.

The CDR3, as DNA: TGTGCCAGCGGACGACAGGGTACCTACGAGCAGTACTTC. Amino acids: CASGRQGTYEQYF. The V call is TRBV6-5, the J call TRBJ2-7, with TRBD1 matching over 7 bases. With 8 bases clipped from V and 2 bases from J, the junction kept 6 bases outside the gene matches. The CDR3 length is 13 residues. Germline V gene sequence: CDR1 MNHEY, CDR2 SVGAGI.

V and J are TRBV5-1 and TRBJ1-6; tentatively, D is TRBD1 (6 bases). The CDR3 spans 15 residues. Germline V gives CDR1 SGHRS, CDR2 YFSETQ. With 4 bases removed from V and 9 bases from J, the gap between germline ends came to 17 bases. The CDR3 sequence: CASSPTGGHGSPLHF. The CDR3, as DNA: TGCGCCAGCAGCCCAACGGGGGGGCATGGTTCACCCCTCCACTTT.